This TCR beta chain was obtained from a study of blood T cell repertoires in COVID-19. Enrolment of Seattle patients took place during active infection, and they were followed longitudinally. Methods used by the authors: The assay estimated nucleated cells by amplifying reference gene primers. The data were produced by immunoSEQ multiplex PCR, yet TCRdb's version contains in-frame clones alone and is incomplete. That table gives V, J and clone size, and the DNA gave D and trimming. The table has approximately 120,000 clones, more than 70% seen once; the top ten hold around 3.2%. Looked up from germline, CDR1 is SGHTS and CDR2 is YDEGEE. The CDR3 consists of 17 residues. V lost 0 bases and J 2 bases, leaving 15 bases between the germline ends.

Specimen: peripheral blood. This receptor was identified in a woman older than 75 with COVID-19, enrolled during active disease. V is TRBV5-8 and J is TRBJ1-5, with a weak D call TRBD1 (6 bases). CDR3 in amino acids: CASSLGKDRAGNQPQHF. CDR3 bases: TGTGCCAGCAGCTTGGGCAAGGACAGAGCGGGCAATCAGCCCCAGCATTTT.